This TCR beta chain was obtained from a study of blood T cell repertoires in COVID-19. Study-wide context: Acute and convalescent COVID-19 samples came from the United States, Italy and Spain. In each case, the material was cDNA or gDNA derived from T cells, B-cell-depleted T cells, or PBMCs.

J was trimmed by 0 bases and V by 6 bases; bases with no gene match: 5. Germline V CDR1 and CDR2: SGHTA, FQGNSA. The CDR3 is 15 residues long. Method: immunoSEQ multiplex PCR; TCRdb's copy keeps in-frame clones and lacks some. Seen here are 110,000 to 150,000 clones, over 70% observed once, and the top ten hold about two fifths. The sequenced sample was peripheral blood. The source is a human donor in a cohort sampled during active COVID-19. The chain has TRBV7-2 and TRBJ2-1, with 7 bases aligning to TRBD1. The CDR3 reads CASSLQGSSYNEQFF. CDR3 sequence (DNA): TGTGCCAGCAGTCTACAGGGGAGCTCCTACAATGAGCAGTTCTTC.